This entry lists 32 T cell receptor beta chains sequenced from one sample in a study of blood T cell repertoires in COVID-19. Using immunoSEQ multiplex PCR, the repertoire was profiled, and TCRdb retains in-frame clones only, with some absent. The data show approximately 400,000 clones, 85% to 90% seen once. Material: PBMCs or T cells enriched from blood (not recorded which). The origin of the receptors is a woman between 18 and 29 years old who had recovered from COVID-19.

A note on this clone: A read error may produce the germline difference seen at one junction end. The CDR3 sequence is CASSVYWAF. CDR3 nucleotides: TGTGCCAGCAGTGTCTACTGGGCTTTT. The chain joins TRBV27 to TRBJ1-1; no reliable D call. CDR1 and CDR2 from the germline V gene are MNHEY and SMNVEV (reference sequence). This CDR3 region has 9 residues.

The chain recombines TRBV19 with TRBJ1-1; D ambiguous. CDR3 length: 13 residues. Germline V gives CDR1 LNHDA, CDR2 SQIVND (reference sequence). The ends were cut back, 7 bases at V and 1 base at J, with 10 bases in the middle. CDR3 nucleotides: TGTGCCAGTACGTGGGAGAGGAACACTGAAGCTTTCTTT. Amino acids: CASTWERNTEAFF.

This rearrangement joins TRBV11-1 to TRBJ2-3; D is possibly TRBD1 (5 bases). Germline CDR1 SGHAT, CDR2 FQDESV (reference sequence). Trimming cost V 2 bases and J 2 bases, with 14 bases left between them. The CDR3 runs 16 residues. Written as DNA, the CDR3 is TGTGCCAGCAGCTTAAACAGGATGACGGTCACAGATACGCAGTATTTT. It translates to CASSLNRMTVTDTQYF.

The V gene is TRBV5-1, the J gene TRBJ1-3, with 7 bases lining up with TRBD1. Losses at the gene ends were 4 bases for V and 4 bases for J; bases not matched to a gene: 8. This CDR3 comprises 15 residues. CDR1 and CDR2 from the germline V gene are SGHRS and YFSETQ. This CDR3 reads CASSTTTGEGNTIYF. CDR3 bases: TGCGCCAGCAGCACCACCACAGGGGAGGGAAACACCATATATTTT.

V usage is TRBV30 and J usage is TRBJ2-5; 7 bases fit TRBD1. The CDR3 contains 15 residues. In germline, CDR1 is GTSNPN, CDR2 SVGIG (reference sequence). The V segment lost 1 base and the J segment 1 base; nucleotides outside the gene matches: 6. CDR3 region: CAWSGEGQSQETQYF. The CDR3 nucleotides read TGTGCCTGGAGTGGAGAGGGACAGTCCCAAGAGACCCAGTACTTC.

This clone was seen a single time. The chain carries TRBV5-1 and TRBJ1-4, with a weak D call TRBD1 (5 bases). This CDR3 comprises 14 residues. Looked up from germline, CDR1 is SGHRS and CDR2 is YFSETQ. Trimming pared 4 bases from V and 8 bases from J, leaving 15 bases between. CDR3: CASSPGGVREKLFF. The DNA for the CDR3 is TGCGCCAGCAGCCCCGGGGGGGTGAGAGAAAAACTGTTTTTT.

This clone is a singleton in its sample. The chain couples TRBV28 to TRBJ1-2; unclear D gene. Germline V gene data show CDR1 as MDHEN and CDR2 as SYDVKM. V was trimmed by 6 bases and J by 8 bases, leaving 19 bases between them. CDR3 length: 14 amino acids. DNA for the CDR3: TGTGCCAGCAGCCTACCCAATCTACCTATCGGCTACACCTTC. Translated: CASSLPNLPIGYTF.

The V gene is TRBV24-1, the J gene TRBJ1-2; D possibly corresponds to TRBD1 (5 bases). The germline V and J ends were trimmed by 1 base and 5 bases, with 13 bases remaining between them. Germline CDR1 KGHDR, CDR2 SFDVKD. The CDR3 runs to 15 residues. CDR3 protein: CATSDFRQRMYGYTF. Here the CDR3 DNA reads TGTGCCACCAGTGATTTTAGACAGAGGATGTATGGCTACACCTTC.

As for this clone: Different DNA sequences within this sample yield the same CDR3. The chain employs TRBV3-1 (or the pseudogene TRBV3-2) and TRBJ2-5; the match to TRBD1 covers 7 bases. The CDR3 is 15 residues long. Trimming at V came to 0 bases and at J to 2 bases, leaving 3 bases not matched to a gene. Germline V gene lookup returns CDR1 LGHDT and CDR2 YNNKEL (reference sequence). The CDR3 bases are TGTGCCAGCAGCCAAGATAGACAGGGACAAGAGACCCAGTACTTC. This encodes CASSQDRQGQETQYF.

The J gene is TRBJ1-2, the V gene TRBV28; the D is unclear. The CDR3 sequence is 16 residues long. V gave up 5 bases and J gave up 0 bases, with 16 bases separating them. Per germline, CDR1 MDHEN and CDR2 SYDVKM. CDR3 sequence: CASSRLRSGSNYGYTF. The CDR3 DNA is TGTGCCAGCAGTCGCCTTCGTTCGGGGTCTAACTATGGCTACACCTTC.

The chain couples TRBV6-5 to TRBJ2-7, with 8 nucleotides matching TRBD1. The germline CDR1 and CDR2 sequences are MNHEY and SVGAGI. The V and J ends lost 2 bases and 3 bases, in that order; junction bases with no gene match: 3. The CDR3 covers 14 residues. CDR3 amino acids: CASSYQTGVYEQYF. The CDR3 nucleotides read TGTGCCAGCAGTTACCAGACAGGGGTCTACGAGCAGTACTTC.

The chain employs TRBV10-3 and TRBJ2-5, with 12 bases identical to TRBD1. The CDR3 runs to 14 residues. The trim removed 4 bases at V and 5 bases at J, leaving 2 bases unmatched. The germline V gene has CDR1 ENHRY and CDR2 SYGVKD. CDR3: CAISGDRGQETQYF. The CDR3 nucleotides read TGTGCCATCAGTGGGGACAGGGGGCAGGAGACCCAGTACTTC.

This chain connects TRBV27 to TRBJ1-1; 7 bases are shared with TRBD1. The CDR3 is made up of 14 amino acids. Germline V gives CDR1 MNHEY, CDR2 SMNVEV (reference sequence). Trimming took 3 bases from V and 4 from J; bases not matched to a gene: 5. This CDR3 is CASSFFSGGTEAFF. The CDR3 DNA reads TGTGCCAGCAGTTTCTTCTCAGGGGGCACTGAAGCTTTCTTT.

The J gene is TRBJ2-7, the V gene TRBV10-3, with 8 nucleotides matching TRBD2. V lost 4 bases, J lost 0 bases, and 14 bases stayed unmatched. There are 18 residues in the CDR3. Per germline, CDR1 ENHRY and CDR2 SYGVKD. The CDR3 sequence is CAISGATEGGGRSYEQYF. The CDR3 nucleotides are TGTGCCATCAGTGGGGCTACAGAGGGCGGGGGGCGCTCCTACGAGCAGTACTTC.

V and J are TRBV28 and TRBJ1-1; D might be TRBD1 (5 bases). Trimming removed 2 bases from V and 6 bases from J, with 7 bases in between. This CDR3 has 12 amino acids. Germline V gives CDR1 MDHEN, CDR2 SYDVKM. For the CDR3, the DNA is TGTGCCAGCAGTTTAGGGGCCCCTGAAGCTTTCTTT. It yields the protein CASSLGAPEAFF. Supplemented by reference TRBV28 and TRBJ1-1, the full variable domain reads DVKVTQSSRYLVKRTGEKVFLECVQDMDHENMFWYRQDPGLGLRLIYFSYDVKMKEKGDIPEGYSVSREKKERFSLILESASTNQTSMYLCASSLGAPEAFFGQGTRLTVV.

This clone was recorded once. The rearrangement links TRBV7-3 to TRBJ2-3; D remains unclear. Trimming left V 1 base short and J 4 bases short, with 15 bases between. In germline, CDR1 is SGHTA, CDR2 FQGTGA. CDR3 length: 16 amino acids. CDR3: CASSLNSVGLPDTQYF. DNA of the CDR3: TGTGCCAGCAGCTTAAATAGTGTCGGGTTGCCAGATACGCAGTATTTT.

The chain couples TRBV6-1 to TRBJ2-7; maybe TRBD1 (5 bases). The CDR3 spans 13 residues. V shed 7 bases and J shed 4 bases, with 14 bases lying between them. Germline V lookup: CDR1 MNHNS, CDR2 SASEGT. The CDR3 DNA sequence: TGTGCCAGCAATTCAGATAGGGGTTACGAGCAGTACTTC. Translated: CASNSDRGYEQYF.

This clone has just a few counts. The chain has TRBV5-1 and TRBJ2-3, with 9 bases lining up with TRBD2. The length of the CDR3 is 18 residues. Germline lookup yields CDR1 SGHRS and CDR2 YFSETQ. Unmatched junction bases numbered 17, after V lost 2 bases and J lost 7 bases. The CDR3 loop is CASSFGLRASGEHNTQYF. The CDR3, as DNA: TGCGCCAGCAGCTTTGGGCTTAGGGCTAGCGGGGAGCACAATACGCAGTATTTT.

V gene TRBV28 combines with J gene TRBJ2-1; possibly TRBD1 for D (6 bases). This CDR3 is 19 amino acids long. CDR1 and CDR2 from the germline V gene are MDHEN and SYDVKM. Trimming removed 7 bases from V and 8 bases from J, with 33 bases in between. CDR3 DNA sequence: TGTGCCAGCACTCTGAACGTGCCAGGGGAGTATCAGTCATATGATGAGCAGTTCTTC. Translating gives CASTLNVPGEYQSYDEQFF.

The rearrangement joins TRBV14 to TRBJ1-4, with a weak D call TRBD1 (6 bases). This CDR3 region has 16 residues. Trimming removed 2 bases at V and 8 bases at J, with 18 bases between. The germline V gene has CDR1 SGHDN and CDR2 FVKESK. Written as DNA, the CDR3 is TGTGCCAGCAGCCAATCGACAGGAGCACTAAGGGAAAAACTGTTTTTT. This translates into CASSQSTGALREKLFF.

This clone appeared a single time. V and J are TRBV6-1 and TRBJ1-1, with no clear D. Trimming removed 4 bases at V and 1 base at J, with 16 bases between. There are 16 residues in the CDR3. Germline CDR1 reads MNHNS; CDR2 reads SASEGT. The CDR3 region is CASSGVWPRQNTEAFF. CDR3 DNA: TGTGCCAGCAGTGGGGTTTGGCCAAGACAGAACACTGAAGCTTTCTTT.

V and J are TRBV10-3 and TRBJ2-2, with TRBD2 matching 10 bases. CDR3 length: 16 residues. The V and J ends lost 10 bases and 4 bases, in that order; junction bases with no gene match: 12. Germline V gene sequence: CDR1 ENHRY, CDR2 SYGVKD. The CDR3 coding sequence is TGTGCCACCGAGTCGGCTAGCGGGGGTGGCACCGGGGAGCTGTTTTTT. This sequence encodes CATESASGGGTGELFF.

The V gene is TRBV19, the J gene TRBJ1-6; 9 bases are a match to TRBD1. Germline CDR1 LNHDA, CDR2 SQIVND (reference sequence). V dropped 3 bases and J dropped 7; count of bases not matched to a gene: 10. There are 17 residues in the CDR3. CDR3: CASSIGRDRALNSPLHF. As DNA, the CDR3 is TGTGCCAGTAGTATCGGCCGGGACAGGGCTTTGAATTCACCCCTCCACTTT.

The table lists this clone with a few counts. The J gene is TRBJ1-4, the V gene TRBV4-2, with 7 bases that match TRBD1. This CDR3 is 15 amino acids long. J lost 8 bases, V lost 7 bases, and 13 bases had no gene match. CDR1 and CDR2 from the germline V gene are LGHNA and YNFKEQ. Written as DNA, the CDR3 is TGTGCCAGCACCCCCCGACAGGGCGGCCGAGAAAAACTGTTTTTT. Translating gives CASTPRQGGREKLFF.

V usage is TRBV10-3 and J usage is TRBJ1-1; 9 nucleotides agree with TRBD1. The CDR3 covers 13 residues. Germline values: CDR1 ENHRY, CDR2 SYGVKD. Trimming removed 6 bases from V and 4 bases from J; junction bases left unmatched: 3. The CDR3 region has the DNA TGTGCCATCAGCGACAGGGGGGTCACTGAAGCTTTCTTT. This sequence encodes CAISDRGVTEAFF.

The chain is built from TRBV3-1 (or the pseudogene TRBV3-2) and TRBJ1-6; no clear D gene. The germline V gene encodes CDR1 LGHDT and CDR2 YNNKEL (reference sequence). The CDR3 has 14 amino acids. Trimming shortened V by 1 base and J by 9 bases, and 10 bases separated the two germline ends. The CDR3 loop reads CASSQVSVGSPLHF. For the CDR3, the DNA is TGTGCCAGCAGCCAAGTGAGCGTCGGTTCACCCCTCCACTTT.

The genes are TRBV2 and TRBJ2-7, with 8 bases lining up with TRBD2. The ends lost 2 bases at V and 0 bases at J; junction bases unmatched: 3. This CDR3 contains 15 residues. Germline V CDR1 and CDR2: SNHLY, FYNNEI. The chain's CDR3 is CASSEKTSDSYEQYF. The CDR3 bases are TGTGCCAGCAGTGAAAAGACTAGCGACTCCTACGAGCAGTACTTC.

The rearrangement uses TRBV3-1 (or the pseudogene TRBV3-2) and TRBJ1-4, with no clear D. The CDR3 length is 14 residues. Germline V lookup: CDR1 LGHDT, CDR2 YNNKEL (reference sequence). The germline V and J ends were trimmed by 3 bases and 0 bases, with 5 bases remaining between them. The CDR3: CASSQAATNEKLFF. In DNA form, the CDR3 reads TGTGCCAGCAGCCAGGCAGCAACTAATGAAAAACTGTTTTTT.

The chain couples TRBV4-2 to TRBJ2-7, with 10 bases fitting TRBD1. In germline, CDR1 is LGHNA, CDR2 YNFKEQ. V lost 3 bases and J lost 6; bases outside the gene matches: 8. This CDR3 contains 15 residues. This chain's CDR3 is CASSHPGQGLGEQYF. The CDR3 coding sequence is TGTGCCAGCAGCCACCCGGGACAGGGGCTGGGCGAGCAGTACTTC.

The V call is TRBV7-9, the J call TRBJ1-1, with D unresolved. Germline V lookup: CDR1 SEHNR, CDR2 FQNEAQ (reference sequence). This CDR3 region has 13 residues. V gave up 6 bases and J gave up 7 bases, with 15 bases separating them. Written as DNA, the CDR3 is TGTGCCAGCAGACCTGTGGGCGAGAATGAAGCTTTCTTT. Translating gives CASRPVGENEAFF.

The table lists this clone with a count of one. The genes are TRBV24-1 and TRBJ1-4; perhaps TRBD1 as D (5 bases). Germline V CDR1 and CDR2: KGHDR, SFDVKD. V was shortened by 5 bases and J by 5 bases, with 8 bases between the two germline ends. This CDR3 region has 13 residues. The CDR3, as DNA: TGTGCCACCAGTGTAGGACAAAATGAAAAACTGTTTTTT. Translation: CATSVGQNEKLFF.

The chain is built from TRBV6-1 and TRBJ2-1; the D gene is possibly TRBD2 (6 bases). With 3 bases removed from V and 10 bases from J, the gap between germline ends came to 10 bases. The CDR3 loop spans 12 amino acids. Germline V gives CDR1 MNHNS, CDR2 SASEGT. CDR3 sequence (DNA): TGTGCCAGCAGTGAGCCGGGGGAGGAGCAGTTCTTC. This gives the protein CASSEPGEEQFF.